The following is a T cell receptor (beta chain) sequence with its context. Its specific antigen is unknown. No quality values exist for individual bases; no much larger clone is one base distant. The CDR3 has 14 amino acids, counting the end cysteine and phenylalanine. The DNA shown is the 42-base CDR3, in frame from base 1. The junction shows trimming of 0 bases on V and 1 base on J, plus 6 bases between the germline ends. Taken from the germline V gene (reference sequence), the CDR1 and CDR2 loops are MNHNY and SVGAGI. Each depressed patient was matched pairwise with a non-depressed control on sex, age, current smoking status and body mass index. Every participant in the study was of European descent. Controls had no mood disorder either currently or in their lifetime and had a Quick Inventory of Depressive Symptoms-Self Report score of 5 or lower. Major medical conditions, Axis I/II comorbidities, regular medication or illicit drug use, and drinking over 100 g alcohol a week were all grounds for excluding any participant. About 30 ml of peripheral blood was collected from each participant into EDTA tubes. CD4+ T cells were purified from thawed PBMCs by magnetic negative selection with the BD IMag Human CD4 T Lymphocyte Enrichment Set. A purity of roughly 96% was typically achieved with the CD4+ enrichment method, as confirmed by flow cytometry. A subgroup of a few case-control pairs, selected blind to chemokine receptor expression and flow-cytometric repertoire skewing results, was subjected to TCRbeta sequencing. All blood samples were collected in the morning at 8:00 a.m., and PBMCs were isolated by Ficoll-Hypaque gradient centrifugation. PBMCs were gradually cooled to -80 degrees C for cryopreservation and then kept in liquid nitrogen until assay.

This record comes from a study of untreated major depressive disorder (dated by TCRdb to 2016 to 2018). Study-level background: The study was a cross-sectional case-control comparison of T cell phenotype and TCR repertoire between antidepressant-free major depressive disorder patients and individually matched non-depressed controls. The sequencing was a follow-up to the differences in Vbeta 5.1, Vbeta 11 and Vbeta 22 usage that flow cytometry had picked up across the whole cohort.

The Qiagen DNeasy Blood and Tissue Kit was used to extract total genomic DNA from purified CD4+ T cells. Following immunoSEQ immunosequencing protocols, the TCRbeta CDR3 region, as defined by IMGT, was amplified and sequenced. The authors' pipeline ran thus. Preprocessing of raw sequence data for PCR and sequencing error correction was performed by the immunoSEQ service. The sequence data were loaded into the immunoSEQ Analyzer and then analyzed further using VDJtools v1.0.7. Patient-control differences were tested with the paired Wilcoxon signed-rank test. The source is immuneACCESS, and TCRdb retained only in-frame sequences with V and J called. Part of the clones is not carried over; for the studies checked, unresolved V genes explain less than half of this, and the remainder is unexplained. Clone size and the V and J calls come from that table; the DNA yielded D and trimming. The sample table records about 18,000 clones; over 65% of these occur just once. 0.82% of the sample comes from the top ten.

On the study overall, not on this receptor specifically: In the sequencing data, TRBV25-01 and TRBV02-01 usage matched the flow-cytometry pattern without reaching statistical significance. Strict matching and exclusion criteria produced a comparatively small study sample, limiting generalizability of findings. Higher TRBV05-01 (Vbeta 5.1) usage among CD4+ T cells of depressed patients compared with controls was confirmed by sequencing, with p = 0.040 in a one-tailed test. In every sequenced subject, all of the top five TRBV05-01 clones were private clones. For the sequencing comparisons, one-tailed planned tests were applied to only three Vbeta families that had been selected in advance.

The sequence came from a woman in her 30s in good health. The source material was CD4+ T cells from PBMCs. Recombination connected TRBV6-6 to TRBJ1-2; the D gene cannot be named for sure. The DNA sequence reads TGTGCCAGCAGTTACTCGAAGGGTAACTATGGCTACACCTTC. Its translation reads: CASSYSKGNYGYTF.